Given below is one T cell receptor beta chain in context. No cognate antigen has been identified for it. No per-base quality is available; no much larger clone lies one base away. Using the immunoSEQ TRB Survey service, rearranged CDR3 beta regions were amplified from genomic DNA with multiplex V and J primers. Survey-level sequencing depth of up to 500,000 reads per sample was used to keep depth equal across samples. Libraries were purified and pooled, and sequencing was performed on Illumina technology. The study's processing was this. Productive clonality, sample overlap, pairwise scatters, CDR3 beta length, V/D/J gene usage and productiveness were all assessed with the immunoSEQ online tools. Calculated diversity was the number of unique rearrangements divided by total templates times 100; Shannon and Simpson indices were also computed. Z-score normalized data were analyzed by principal component analysis with the R prcomp function and the ggbiplot package. Morisita's index was used to quantify blood-rectal clonal overlap within each subject. TCRdb holds this immuneACCESS table with in-frame rearrangements only. Some clones are missing; in checked studies, unresolved V genes explain under half, and the rest has no known cause. The DNA was the basis for D and trimming; V, J and clone size are from that table. In all, the sample holds 36,000 or so clones, and roughly 72% of those were seen once. The ten most abundant clones make up approximately 0.74% of the sample.

These data originate in a study of pediatric ulcerative colitis (dated by TCRdb to about 2019). Regarding the research as a whole: Seven ulcerative colitis patients had pancolitis and two had left-sided colitis, with histology consistent with ulcerative colitis in all. From about ten newly diagnosed, treatment-naive pediatric ulcerative colitis patients and a few non-IBD control children, paired blood and rectal samples were collected. By Pediatric Ulcerative Colitis Activity Index, mild disease was classified in a couple of patients, moderate disease in four and acute severe colitis in three. Results and caveats for the whole study, not just this receptor: Two rectal CDR3 clonotypes were detected in all ulcerative colitis patients and were not detected in any of the controls. Repertoires were derived from total lymphocyte DNA, so rare subsets such as regulatory T cells may have patterns not reflected. The healthy control group was small, with only four individuals. For technical reasons, blood samples from two patients gave substantially fewer templates, and these samples were excluded from the blood-rectal overlap analysis. Features of the rectal repertoire distinguished controls, mild-moderate colitis patients and acute severe colitis patients, and in acute severe colitis, rectal diversity was reduced because of clonal expansions. Autologous blood-rectal clonal overlap was significantly higher in ulcerative colitis patients than in controls, suggesting increased T cell trafficking to inflamed tissue. Blood-derived T cells may have been included in rectal pinch biopsies, especially in patients with overt colitis.

During colonoscopy, one to two pinch biopsies were obtained from the rectum for research purposes. Ulcerative colitis patients had received no immunosuppressive medication before the diagnostic colonoscopy. Rectal biopsies were digested with proteinase K before DNA isolation. The Wizard kit (Promega) was used to extract genomic DNA from the blood and intestinal samples. This TCR came from a boy aged 5 to 17 with moderate ulcerative colitis. Sequencing was carried out using gut tissue.

The nucleotides read TGTGCCAGCAGTTCCCTTCACCAAGCCGGGGAGCTGTTTTTT. It codes for CASSSLHQAGELFF. The chain is assembled from TRBV27 and TRBJ2-2; no D gene can be assigned with confidence. Trimming costs V 4 bases and J 6 bases, and their ends lie 12 bases apart. Via the germline V gene (reference sequence), CDR1 is MNHEY and CDR2 SMNVEV. Reading from cysteine to phenylalanine, the CDR3 counts 14 amino acids. This entry keeps only the CDR3 DNA: 42 bases, framed from base 1.